A selection of T cell receptor beta chains follows, all from one sample in a study of beta chain features in type 1 diabetes. TCRdb's table, derived via immunoSEQ multiplex PCR, lists solely in-frame clones and lacks some. The data contain 350,000 to 450,000 clones, around 13% of them seen just once; the ten biggest clones take up approximately 0.035%. Material for sequencing was naive CD4+ T cells from blood. The receptors were gathered from a man aged 25 to 45 in good health. Both conserved end residues are part of each CDR3. The order of the fields is V gene, J gene, D gene, clone size, CDR3 protein, CDR3 DNA. The D gene is left open where the match is weak. Rows give clone size only sometimes, using once, few, many, or a class for an expanded clone.

v_gene: TRBV7-6
j_gene: TRBJ2-3
d_gene: -
abundance: -
CDR3aa: CASSVSGADTQYF
CDR3nt: TGTGCCAGCAGCGTCTCAGGCGCAGATACGCAGTATTTT

v_gene: TRBV21-1
j_gene: TRBJ2-4
d_gene: -
abundance: many
CDR3aa: CASSKSITKPLAKNIQYF
CDR3nt: TGTGCCAGCAGCAAATCAATTACTAAACCCCTAGCCAAAAACATTCAGTACTTC

v_gene: TRBV7-9
j_gene: TRBJ2-1
d_gene: -
abundance: many
CDR3aa: CASSNEQFF
CDR3nt: TGTGCCAGCAGCAATGAGCAGTTCTTC

v_gene: TRBV6-1
j_gene: TRBJ2-4
d_gene: -
abundance: -
CDR3aa: CASSGTTGTENIQYF
CDR3nt: TGTGCCAGCAGTGGCACTACAGGGACTGAAAACATTCAGTACTTC

v_gene: TRBV5-4
j_gene: TRBJ1-2
d_gene: -
abundance: -
CDR3aa: CASSLAHIRGYTF
CDR3nt: TGTGCCAGCAGCTTGGCCCACATCAGAGGCTACACCTTC

v_gene: TRBV5-4
j_gene: TRBJ2-2
d_gene: -
abundance: few
CDR3aa: CASSAGQRAAGELFF
CDR3nt: TGTGCCAGCAGCGCTGGACAGCGGGCGGCCGGGGAGCTGTTTTTT

v_gene: TRBV5-1
j_gene: TRBJ2-5
d_gene: TRBD1
abundance: -
CDR3aa: CASSMGQGQETQYF
CDR3nt: TGCGCCAGCAGTATGGGACAGGGGCAAGAGACCCAGTACTTC

v_gene: TRBV25-1
j_gene: TRBJ2-1
d_gene: -
abundance: few
CDR3aa: CASSDWGKQFF
CDR3nt: TGTGCCAGCAGTGATTGGGGGAAGCAGTTCTTC

v_gene: TRBV9
j_gene: TRBJ1-4
d_gene: -
abundance: few
CDR3aa: CASSTEGREFEKLFF
CDR3nt: TGTGCCAGCAGCACAGAGGGCAGGGAGTTTGAAAAACTGTTTTTT

v_gene: TRBV6-1
j_gene: TRBJ1-5
d_gene: -
abundance: -
CDR3aa: CASNRIGQPQHF
CDR3nt: TGTGCCAGTAACAGGATCGGGCAGCCCCAGCATTTT

v_gene: TRBV4-2
j_gene: TRBJ2-1
d_gene: TRBD1
abundance: -
CDR3aa: CASSQGTGNEQFF
CDR3nt: TGTGCCAGCAGCCAAGGGACAGGGAATGAGCAGTTCTTC

v_gene: TRBV2
j_gene: TRBJ2-1
d_gene: TRBD2
abundance: few
CDR3aa: CASSAPGLALNEQFF
CDR3nt: TGTGCCAGCAGTGCCCCGGGACTAGCGCTCAATGAGCAGTTCTTC

v_gene: TRBV9
j_gene: TRBJ2-1
d_gene: -
abundance: -
CDR3aa: CASSVQQLLSNEQFF
CDR3nt: TGTGCCAGCAGCGTTCAGCAACTCCTCTCCAATGAGCAGTTCTTC

v_gene: TRBV6-5
j_gene: TRBJ1-2
d_gene: TRBD1
abundance: -
CDR3aa: CASSPGTGRGYGYTF
CDR3nt: TGTGCCAGCAGTCCCGGGACAGGGAGAGGTTATGGCTACACCTTC

v_gene: TRBV2
j_gene: TRBJ2-1
d_gene: TRBD2
abundance: few
CDR3aa: CASTIAGGPWNEQFF
CDR3nt: TGTGCCAGCACTATAGCGGGAGGGCCATGGAATGAGCAGTTCTTC

v_gene: TRBV29-1
j_gene: TRBJ1-1
d_gene: -
abundance: few
CDR3aa: CSVLPMGQMNTEAFF
CDR3nt: TGCAGCGTCCTGCCTATGGGACAAATGAACACTGAAGCTTTCTTT

v_gene: TRBV2
j_gene: TRBJ2-6
d_gene: -
abundance: -
CDR3aa: CASRAGANVLTF
CDR3nt: TGTGCCAGCAGGGCTGGGGCCAACGTCCTGACTTTC

v_gene: TRBV7-9
j_gene: TRBJ1-4
d_gene: TRBD1
abundance: few
CDR3aa: CASSSDRGLGEKLFF
CDR3nt: TGTGCCAGCAGCTCTGATAGGGGGCTGGGTGAAAAACTGTTTTTT

v_gene: TRBV27
j_gene: TRBJ2-3
d_gene: -
abundance: -
CDR3aa: CASSFSEGDTQYF
CDR3nt: TGTGCCAGCAGTTTTTCCGAAGGAGATACGCAGTATTTT

v_gene: TRBV2
j_gene: TRBJ2-2
d_gene: -
abundance: -
CDR3aa: CASSYLRTVTGELFF
CDR3nt: TGTGCCAGCAGTTACTTACGGACAGTCACCGGGGAGCTGTTTTTT

v_gene: TRBV9
j_gene: TRBJ2-7
d_gene: TRBD2
abundance: -
CDR3aa: CASSVSPRGGDREQYF
CDR3nt: TGTGCCAGCAGCGTGTCCCCTCGGGGGGGAGATCGCGAGCAGTACTTC

v_gene: TRBV7-6
j_gene: TRBJ2-3
d_gene: -
abundance: -
CDR3aa: CASSLARAAPQYF
CDR3nt: TGTGCCAGCAGCTTAGCGCGGGCAGCTCCGCAGTATTTT

v_gene: TRBV20-1
j_gene: TRBJ1-2
d_gene: -
abundance: -
CDR3aa: CSASTSTF
CDR3nt: TGCAGTGCTAGTACAAGCACCTTC

v_gene: TRBV11-2
j_gene: TRBJ1-1
d_gene: -
abundance: once
CDR3aa: CASSPQGYAEAFF
CDR3nt: TGTGCCAGCAGCCCACAAGGTTACGCTGAAGCTTTCTTT

v_gene: TRBV21-1
j_gene: TRBJ2-5
d_gene: -
abundance: -
CDR3aa: CASSPLTQYF
CDR3nt: TGTGCCAGCAGCCCCCTGACCCAGTACTTC

v_gene: TRBV7-2
j_gene: TRBJ2-5
d_gene: TRBD2
abundance: few
CDR3aa: CASSAQPSGGRGETQYF
CDR3nt: TGTGCCAGCAGCGCGCAACCTAGCGGGGGCAGGGGAGAGACCCAGTACTTC

v_gene: TRBV25-1
j_gene: TRBJ2-2
d_gene: TRBD1
abundance: few
CDR3aa: CASSDVGTDLTGELFF
CDR3nt: TGTGCCAGCAGTGACGTTGGGACAGACCTGACCGGGGAGCTGTTTTTT

v_gene: TRBV7-8
j_gene: TRBJ2-5
d_gene: TRBD2
abundance: -
CDR3aa: CASGLAGDRGETQYF
CDR3nt: TGTGCAAGCGGACTAGCGGGGGACCGGGGAGAGACCCAGTACTTC

v_gene: TRBV29-1
j_gene: TRBJ2-5
d_gene: -
abundance: few
CDR3aa: CSVETPPRETQYF
CDR3nt: TGCAGCGTTGAAACCCCCCCCCGAGAGACCCAGTACTTC

v_gene: TRBV19
j_gene: TRBJ1-5
d_gene: -
abundance: few
CDR3aa: CASSVRGQPQHF
CDR3nt: TGTGCCAGTAGTGTGAGGGGCCAGCCCCAGCATTTT

v_gene: TRBV25-1
j_gene: TRBJ2-6
d_gene: -
abundance: -
CDR3aa: CASSVPGANVLTF
CDR3nt: TGTGCCAGCAGTGTACCTGGGGCCAACGTCCTGACTTTC

v_gene: TRBV5-1
j_gene: TRBJ2-3
d_gene: TRBD2
abundance: -
CDR3aa: CASSRTRRDTQYF
CDR3nt: TGCGCCAGCAGCAGGACTAGGCGGGATACGCAGTATTTT

v_gene: TRBV5-1
j_gene: TRBJ2-1
d_gene: TRBD1
abundance: -
CDR3aa: CASSQDRVNEQFF
CDR3nt: TGCGCCAGCAGCCAAGACAGGGTGAATGAGCAGTTCTTC

v_gene: TRBV7-2
j_gene: TRBJ2-5
d_gene: -
abundance: few
CDR3aa: CASSLFLLGRERETQYF
CDR3nt: TGTGCCAGCAGCTTATTTCTGCTGGGCAGGGAAAGAGAGACCCAGTACTTC

v_gene: TRBV5-1
j_gene: TRBJ2-1
d_gene: TRBD1
abundance: -
CDR3aa: CASSLQGQGSHEQFF
CDR3nt: TGCGCCAGCAGCCTACAGGGACAGGGTAGCCATGAGCAGTTCTTC